This T cell receptor beta chain was sequenced in a study of human T cells and chemical hapten exposure. One entry per CDR3 protein, called by TCRdb with MiXCR from the RACE reads. The repertoire holds 330,000 or so distinct CDR3 sequences, with nearly 6.5% as singletons. J was trimmed by 3 bases and V by 4 bases; bases with no gene match: 14. Germline loops: CDR1 SEHNR, CDR2 FQNEAQ (reference sequence). This CDR3 has 18 amino acids. Time point here: patch test 2, 6 weeks after DPC sensitization. Described treatment: therapeutic diphenylcyclopropenone sensitization with weekly scalp DPC. The chain links TRBV7-9 to TRBJ2-3; 9 nucleotides line up with TRBD1. The TCR originated in a woman younger than 35 with alopecia areata. Some clones in this sample may be carry-over from other donors' samples. Specimen: whole blood, collected in connection with sensitization to the hapten diphenylcyclopropenone (DPC). CDR3 DNA: TGTGCCAGCAGCTCCGGACAGGGGCCTTCGTTCGGTACAGATACGCAGTATTTT. This codes for CASSSGQGPSFGTDTQYF.